Following are 30 T cell receptor beta chains from one sample sequenced in a study of cytomegalovirus exposure and HLA in healthy donors. Primers: 60 Vbeta forward and 13 Jbeta reverse. This table comes from immunoSEQ multiplex PCR, and its TCRdb copy is limited to in-frame clones, with some not included. The sample's table shows 70,000 to 100,000 clones. The sequenced material came from PBMCs. These receptors all come from a girl aged 5-17 years in good health and CMV-seropositive.

This chain joins TRBV6-6 and TRBJ2-5, with TRBD1 as a possible D gene (6 bases). Germline V gene sequence: CDR1 MNHNY, CDR2 SVGAGI (reference sequence). The CDR3 is made up of 14 amino acids. Between the trimmed V and J ends, which lost 5 bases and 5 bases, there was a span of 15 bases. DNA for the CDR3: TGTGCCAGCAGTAGACAGGAAGGTGAGGAGACCCAGTACTTC. It yields the protein CASSRQEGEETQYF.

The chain recombines TRBV19 with TRBJ1-5; 7 bases fit TRBD1. Germline V gene data show CDR1 as LNHDA and CDR2 as SQIVND (reference sequence). The CDR3 extends over 13 amino acids. The J segment lost 6 bases and the V segment lost 3 bases, leaving 2 bases of the junction unmatched. The CDR3 bases are TGTGCCAGTAGTATCGGGACAGTTCAGCCCCAGCATTTT. This encodes CASSIGTVQPQHF.

This chain uses TRBV4-3 with TRBJ2-5; 9 positions match TRBD2. Trimming took 1 base from V and 3 from J; bases not matched to a gene: 12. This CDR3 region has 18 residues. Germline V gene sequence: CDR1 LGHNA, CDR2 YSLEER. CDR3: CASSQACGLARGEETQYF. DNA of the CDR3: TGCGCCAGCAGCCAAGCGTGTGGACTAGCGCGAGGTGAAGAGACCCAGTACTTC.

This rearrangement joins TRBV30 to TRBJ1-6; D is ambiguous. CDR3 length: 14 amino acids. Trimming shortened V by 5 bases and J by 8 bases, and 16 bases separated the two germline ends. CDR1 and CDR2 (germline): GTSNPN, SVGIG (reference sequence). The CDR3 bases are TGTGCCTGGGCCGATCATGGTTCGGATTCACCCCTCCACTTT. It is translated as CAWADHGSDSPLHF.

This chain uses TRBV5-6 with TRBJ2-3; TRBD1 matches at 7 bases. Germline V gene data show CDR1 as SGHDT and CDR2 as YYEEEE. The CDR3 contains 14 residues. V lost 2 bases to trimming and J lost 4 bases; unmatched junction nucleotides: 4. CDR3 residues: CASSLTGAADTQYF. The CDR3 DNA sequence: TGTGCCAGCAGCTTAACAGGGGCCGCAGATACGCAGTATTTT. The entire variable domain, with the rest obtained from reference TRBV5-6 and TRBJ2-3, is as follows: DAGVTQSPTHLIKTRGQQVTLRCSPKSGHDTVSWYQQALGQGPQFIFQYYEEEERQRGNFPDRFSGHQFPNYSSELNVNALLLGDSALYLCASSLTGAADTQYFGPGTRLTVL.

CDR3 protein: CASSRQDGSIEAFF. Written as DNA, the CDR3 is TGTGCCAGCAGCCGACAGGACGGATCAATTGAAGCTTTCTTT. The V call is TRBV7-9, the J call TRBJ1-1; maybe TRBD1 (6 bases). CDR3 length: 14 residues. V lost 5 bases and J lost 7, with 17 bases in between. CDR1 and CDR2 (germline): SEHNR, FQNEAQ (reference sequence).

The chain uses TRBV9 and TRBJ1-2, with D perhaps TRBD1 (5 bases). Trimming pared 3 bases from V and 4 bases from J, leaving 16 bases between. CDR3 size: 15 residues. In germline, CDR1 is SGDLS, CDR2 YYNGEE. CDR3 nucleotide sequence: TGTGCCAGCAGCGAAGGGGTGGACGGTGCCTATGGCTACACCTTC. Translated: CASSEGVDGAYGYTF.

The chain couples TRBV4-1 to TRBJ2-2; possible D gene TRBD1, 6 bases. Looked up from germline, CDR1 is MGHRA and CDR2 is YSYEKL. The length of the CDR3 is 15 residues. The V and J ends lost 0 bases and 4 bases respectively, with 9 bases between them. In DNA, the CDR3 is TGCGCCAGCAGCCAAGAAAGAGGGGGCACCGGGGAGCTGTTTTTT. Residues: CASSQERGGTGELFF.

This chain joins TRBV29-1 and TRBJ1-2; 9 bases map to TRBD1. V shed 5 bases, J shed 6 bases, and the junction held 4 bases outside the gene matches. This CDR3 has 12 amino acids. Per germline, CDR1 SQVTM and CDR2 ANQGSEA. CDR3 amino acids: CSVRGQGNGYTF. CDR3 bases: TGCAGCGTTCGCGGACAGGGGAATGGCTACACCTTC.

The rearrangement links TRBV7-9 to TRBJ2-1; possibly TRBD1 for D (6 bases). V was shortened by 10 bases and J by 8 bases, with 15 bases between the two germline ends. Germline V CDR1 and CDR2: SEHNR, FQNEAQ (reference sequence). The CDR3 totals 12 residues. The CDR3 region is CAISQQGDEQFF. DNA for the CDR3: TGTGCCATCTCTCAACAGGGCGATGAGCAGTTCTTC.

The CDR3 sequence is CASSLEAGYSYNEQFF. CDR3 bases: TGTGCCAGCAGCTTAGAAGCGGGTTACTCCTACAATGAGCAGTTCTTC. The chain couples TRBV13 to TRBJ2-1; weak D call: TRBD2 (6 bases). Per germline, CDR1 PRHDT and CDR2 FYEKMQ (reference sequence). This CDR3 spans 16 amino acids. With 1 base removed from V and 0 bases from J, the gap between germline ends came to 10 bases.

V usage is TRBV28 and J usage is TRBJ1-5; tentatively, D is TRBD1 (5 bases). Germline V gene lookup returns CDR1 MDHEN and CDR2 SYDVKM. The CDR3 has 15 residues. The V end lost 4 bases, the J end lost 4 bases, and 14 bases lay between the germline ends. The CDR3 DNA is TGTGCCAGCAGTTCGCTGGACGGGGGAAATCAGCCCCAGCATTTT. Translation: CASSSLDGGNQPQHF.

This chain links TRBV4-2 with TRBJ2-7, with 7 bases lining up with TRBD2. V was clipped by 0 bases and J by 5 bases; unmatched bases: 25. CDR3 size: 21 residues. Germline V gene lookup returns CDR1 LGHNA and CDR2 YNFKEQ. In DNA, the CDR3 is TGTGCCAGCAGCCAAGATCTTCCAGGGAGGGTACTGGCCGTAGCCTTTGACGAGCAGTACTTC. Protein sequence: CASSQDLPGRVLAVAFDEQYF.

V and J are TRBV9 and TRBJ2-1, with D uncertain. Germline CDR1 is SGDLS and CDR2 is YYNGEE. Trimming took 2 bases from V and 8 from J, leaving 5 bases between them. The CDR3 consists of 11 residues. The CDR3 bases are TGTGCCAGCAGCGTTTCCGATGAGCAGTTCTTC. It codes for CASSVSDEQFF.

As to this clone: At one end the junction does not follow the germline gene, possibly because of a read error. This chain uses TRBV6-5 with TRBJ2-5; 8 bases line up with TRBD1. The CDR3 loop spans 16 amino acids. In germline, CDR1 is MNHEY, CDR2 SVGAGI. This CDR3 is CASSYSTTGGEENQYF. CDR3 bases: TGTGCCAGCAGTTACTCGACTACAGGGGGTGAGGAGAACCAGTACTTC.

The genes are TRBV4-2 and TRBJ1-2, with D possibly being TRBD1 (6 bases). The germline gives CDR1 LGHNA, CDR2 YNFKEQ. Between the trimmed V and J ends, which lost 3 bases and 2 bases, there was a span of 13 bases. The CDR3 contains 15 residues. CDR3 residues: CASSHLDSANYGYTF. DNA of the CDR3: TGTGCCAGCAGCCATTTGGACAGCGCAAACTATGGCTACACCTTC.

The gene calls are TRBV4-1 and TRBJ2-1; TRBD2 aligns across 9 bases. The junction had 10 bases not matched to a gene; V was cut back by 0 bases and J by 1 base. The CDR3 loop spans 19 amino acids. Germline V gene sequence: CDR1 MGHRA, CDR2 YSYEKL. CDR3 residues: CASSQEVSGGLRSYNEQFF. Written as DNA, the CDR3 is TGCGCCAGCAGCCAAGAAGTTAGCGGGGGCTTAAGGTCCTACAATGAGCAGTTCTTC.

The gene calls are TRBV6-5 and TRBJ1-1; D is uncertain. Trimming took off 0 bases at V and 5 bases at J, with 13 bases between the two ends. The CDR3 has 15 amino acids. The germline gives CDR1 MNHEY, CDR2 SVGAGI. The CDR3 DNA reads as TGTGCCAGCAGTTACTCGCACAGAAGTGCGACTGAAGCTTTCTTT. It yields the protein CASSYSHRSATEAFF.

V gene TRBV4-1 combines with J gene TRBJ1-2; D may be TRBD1 (6 bases). The V gene lost 0 bases and the J gene lost 0 bases, with 17 bases spanning the gap. The CDR3 has 18 amino acids. Germline CDR1 MGHRA, CDR2 YSYEKL. The CDR3 DNA is TGCGCCAGCAGCCAAGATAATTGGGTCGACAGGACTAACTATGGCTACACCTTC. This codes for CASSQDNWVDRTNYGYTF.

The rearrangement links TRBV30 to TRBJ1-3, with D possibly matching TRBD1 (5 bases). V shed 3 bases and J shed 3 bases, with 18 bases lying between them. This CDR3 contains 16 residues. Germline V CDR1 and CDR2: GTSNPN, SVGIG (reference sequence). The DNA of the CDR3 is TGTGCCTGGAGCGTCGTTGGGGGAGGGTATGGAAACACCATATATTTT. Protein: CAWSVVGGGYGNTIYF.

The gene calls are TRBV6-1 and TRBJ2-6, with TRBD1 identical over 10 bases. This CDR3 is 17 amino acids long. The germline CDR1 and CDR2 sequences are MNHNS and SASEGT. V shed 4 bases and J 4 bases; nucleotides not matched to a gene: 7. The CDR3 protein is CASSGVGQGTGANVLTF. Written as DNA, the CDR3 is TGTGCCAGCAGTGGGGTGGGACAGGGGACAGGGGCCAACGTCCTGACTTTC.

The CDR3 DNA reads as TGTGCCAGCAGTGAGCTGGACTATCAAGAGACCCAGTACTTC. It codes for CASSELDYQETQYF. The chain couples TRBV2 to TRBJ2-5, with a possible D match to TRBD2 (6 bases). Trimming took off 3 bases at V and 2 bases at J, with 10 bases between the two ends. The CDR3 has 14 residues. Germline loops: CDR1 SNHLY, CDR2 FYNNEI.

The chain joins TRBV18 to TRBJ2-5; TRBD1 matches 9 bases. This CDR3 region has 16 residues. V shed 3 bases, J shed 3 bases, and the junction held 8 bases outside the gene matches. Germline CDR1 reads KGHSH; CDR2 reads LQKENI. This chain's CDR3 is CASSPLPGQGEETQYF. The CDR3 bases are TGTGCCAGCTCACCGCTGCCGGGACAGGGAGAAGAGACCCAGTACTTC. Combining the CDR3 with reference TRBV18 and TRBJ2-5 gives the whole variable domain NAGVMQNPRHLVRRRGQEARLRCSPMKGHSHVYWYRQLPEEGLKFMVYLQKENIIDESGMPKERFSAEFPKEGPSILRIQQVVRGDSAAYFCASSPLPGQGEETQYFGPGTRLLVL.

The V gene is TRBV9, the J gene TRBJ2-5, with 9 bases fitting TRBD2. This CDR3 comprises 15 residues. The V segment lost 1 base and the J segment 5 bases; nucleotides outside the gene matches: 6. From germline, CDR1 is SGDLS and CDR2 YYNGEE. The CDR3 loop is CASSVFSGGLETQYF. DNA for the CDR3: TGTGCCAGCAGCGTATTCAGCGGGGGGCTTGAGACCCAGTACTTC. Based on the CDR3 plus reference TRBV9 and TRBJ2-5, the full variable domain is DSGVTQTPKHLITATGQRVTLRCSPRSGDLSVYWYQQSLDQGLQFLIQYYNGEERAKGNILERFSAQQFPDLHSELNLSSLELGDSALYFCASSVFSGGLETQYFGPGTRLLVL.

This sequence joins TRBV7-9 and TRBJ2-1, with D tentatively TRBD1 (6 bases). The CDR3 has 14 residues. Germline assignment: CDR1 SEHNR and CDR2 FQNEAQ (reference sequence). V was trimmed by 10 bases and J by 7 bases, leaving 20 bases between them. As DNA, the CDR3 is TGTGCCATCCCTGACAGGAGAAGCGGTAATGAGCAGTTCTTC. As protein: CAIPDRRSGNEQFF.

The chain has TRBV28 and TRBJ2-3; D perhaps matches TRBD1 (6 bases). Per the germline V gene, CDR1 is MDHEN and CDR2 is SYDVKM. Between the trimmed V and J ends, which lost 3 bases and 4 bases, there was a span of 11 bases. The CDR3 has 14 residues. CDR3: CASSFGGEADTQYF. The CDR3, as DNA: TGTGCCAGCAGTTTTGGGGGCGAGGCAGATACGCAGTATTTT. The variable domain in full, with the rest retrieved from reference TRBV28 and TRBJ2-3, is DVKVTQSSRYLVKRTGEKVFLECVQDMDHENMFWYRQDPGLGLRLIYFSYDVKMKEKGDIPEGYSVSREKKERFSLILESASTNQTSMYLCASSFGGEADTQYFGPGTRLTVL.

The chain recombines TRBV4-2 with TRBJ2-5, with TRBD2 matching over 9 bases. This CDR3 region has 17 residues. Germline-derived CDR1 and CDR2 are LGHNA and YNFKEQ. The V segment lost 0 bases and the J segment 5 bases; nucleotides outside the gene matches: 10. For the CDR3, the DNA is TGTGCCAGCAGCCAAGATCTGCGGGGGGGCCCGTTGGAGACCCAGTACTTC. Amino acids: CASSQDLRGGPLETQYF.

CDR3 bases: TGTGCCAGAAGCCCACAGGGTTGGGAGACCCAGTACTTC. It yields the protein CARSPQGWETQYF. The gene calls are TRBV5-3 and TRBJ2-5; maybe TRBD1 (6 bases). TRBV5-3 is classed as an ORF, of uncertain function. This CDR3 comprises 13 residues. Trimming removed 4 bases from V and 5 bases from J, with 12 bases in between.

J is TRBJ1-2 and V is TRBV6-5, with D perhaps TRBD1 (6 bases). The germline gives CDR1 MNHEY, CDR2 SVGAGI. This CDR3 is 15 amino acids long. The V end was cut by 2 bases, the J end by 4 bases, with 14 bases between. CDR3 sequence: CASSYTDSTFYGYTF. CDR3 sequence (DNA): TGTGCCAGCAGTTACACGGACAGCACTTTCTATGGCTACACCTTC.

Here the CDR3 reads CASSPRGSRVTDTQYF. DNA of the CDR3: TGTGCCAGCTCACCACGAGGTTCACGGGTCACAGATACGCAGTATTTT. The gene calls are TRBV18 and TRBJ2-3; D remains unclear. The CDR3 has 16 residues. Trimming took 1 base from V and 2 from J, leaving 13 bases between them. Germline V lookup: CDR1 KGHSH, CDR2 LQKENI.